The sequence of this T cell receptor beta chain was determined in a study of T cells in Graves' hyperthyroidism and ophthalmopathy. Study-level results: Expanded thyroid clonotypes (above 0.001) were mostly also found in blood.

J was trimmed by 0 bases and V by 3 bases; bases with no gene match: 5. The length of the CDR3 is 16 residues. This clonotype was picked up many times. Its target is unknown. RNA transcripts served as the template for amplifying TCR beta CDR3 regions. First-round RT-PCR with HTBI primers amplified the TCR CDR3 region. TCRdb re-analysed the multiplex PCR reads in MiXCR, keeping a single row per CDR3 protein. The sample includes under 400,000 distinct CDR3 sequences, around a fifth seen only once; the top ten take less than 65%. Patients aged 18 to 65 had newly diagnosed hyperthyroidism of under 2 months' duration. Researchers barred patients who had uncontrolled infection, other autoimmune disease, pregnancy or lactation. The diagnostic basis comprised clinical symptoms, serum thyroxine and TRAb, thyroid ultrasound and orbital computed tomography.

Sequenced input: blood. The rearrangement links TRBV12-3 or TRBV12-4 to TRBJ2-1, with 7 bases identical to TRBD1. This TCR came from a woman between 45 and 65 years old with Graves' hyperthyroidism. The CDR3 bases are TGTGCCAGCAGTTTGCAGACAGGGAACTCCTACAATGAGCAGTTCTTC. As protein: CASSLQTGNSYNEQFF.